This record looks at one TCR beta chain sequence and its context. Its antigen is currently unknown. The data derive from a study of T cells in Graves' hyperthyroidism and ophthalmopathy. The CDR3 is made up of 12 amino acids. Germline CDR1 and CDR2: SGHVS and FQNEAQ. V lost 7 bases and J lost 8, with 11 bases in between. Study findings and constraints: In blood, most of the thyroid clonotypes expanded above 0.001 were also present. By a 13 V-J model, ophthalmopathy was set apart from stable hyperthyroidism. Ophthalmopathy was model-predicted a median about six months pre-onset.

TCR beta CDR3 region amplification was performed from RNA transcripts. The HTBI primer set was used in a first-round RT-PCR of the TCR CDR3. Each CDR3 protein is one row after TCRdb ran MiXCR on the multiplex PCR reads. The sample includes about 640,000 distinct CDR3 sequences, about 45% of them seen just once. Reasons for excluding patients were uncontrolled infection, other autoimmune disease, pregnancy or lactation. The chain joins TRBV7-8 to TRBJ1-4, with a possible D match to TRBD1 (5 bases). Sequencing used peripheral blood or thyroid tissue (not recorded which). The clonotype comes from an adult man with Graves' disease, either hyperthyroidism or ophthalmopathy (not recorded which). The CDR3 DNA is TGTGCCAGCAACGCACGGGGCGAAAAACTGTTTTTT. Translated: CASNARGEKLFF.